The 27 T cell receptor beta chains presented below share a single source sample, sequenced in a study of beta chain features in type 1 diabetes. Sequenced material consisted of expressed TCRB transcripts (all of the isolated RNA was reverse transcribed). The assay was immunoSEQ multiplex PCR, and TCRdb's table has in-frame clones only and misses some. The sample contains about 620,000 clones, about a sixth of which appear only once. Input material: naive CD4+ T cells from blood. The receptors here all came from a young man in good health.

Here the CDR3 DNA reads TGTGCCTGGACCCCTAAGGGGGGTAATGCAGTGCCTGGAGCTTTCTTT. It translates to CAWTPKGGNAVPGAFF. V and J are TRBV30 and TRBJ1-1, with TRBD1 as a possible D gene (6 bases). The CDR3 sequence is 16 residues long. Per germline, CDR1 GTSNPN and CDR2 SVGIG (reference sequence). Trimming removed 4 bases from V and 10 bases from J, with 28 bases in between.

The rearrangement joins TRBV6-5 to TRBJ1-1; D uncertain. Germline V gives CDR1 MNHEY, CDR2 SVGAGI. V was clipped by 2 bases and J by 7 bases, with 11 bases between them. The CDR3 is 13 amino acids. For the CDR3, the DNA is TGTGCCAGCAGTTACAGCCTAGAGATTGAAGCTTTCTTT. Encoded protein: CASSYSLEIEAFF.

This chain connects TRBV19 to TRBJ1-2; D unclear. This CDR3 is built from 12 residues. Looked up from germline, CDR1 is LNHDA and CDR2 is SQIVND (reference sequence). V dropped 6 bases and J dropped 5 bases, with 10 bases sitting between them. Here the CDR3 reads CASSPPWYGYTF. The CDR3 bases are TGTGCCAGTAGCCCCCCCTGGTATGGCTACACCTTC.

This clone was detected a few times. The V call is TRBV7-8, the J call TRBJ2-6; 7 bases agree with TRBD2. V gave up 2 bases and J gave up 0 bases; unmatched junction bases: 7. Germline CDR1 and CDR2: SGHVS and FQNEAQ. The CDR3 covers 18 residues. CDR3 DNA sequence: TGTGCCAGCAGCTTACGGTGGGAGGGTTACTCTGGGGCCAACGTCCTGACTTTC. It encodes CASSLRWEGYSGANVLTF.

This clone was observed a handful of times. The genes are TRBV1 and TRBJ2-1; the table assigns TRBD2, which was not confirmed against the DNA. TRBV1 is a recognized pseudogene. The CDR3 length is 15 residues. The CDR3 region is CTSSRTSGGDNEQFF. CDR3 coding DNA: TGCACCAGCAGCCGGACTAGCGGGGGGGACAATGAGCAGTTCTTC.

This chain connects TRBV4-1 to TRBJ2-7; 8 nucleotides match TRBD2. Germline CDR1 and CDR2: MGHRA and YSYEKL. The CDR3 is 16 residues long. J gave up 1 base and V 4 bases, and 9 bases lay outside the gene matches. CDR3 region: CASSRTPGLASYEQYF. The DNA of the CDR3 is TGCGCCAGCAGCCGAACCCCCGGACTAGCTTCCTACGAGCAGTACTTC.

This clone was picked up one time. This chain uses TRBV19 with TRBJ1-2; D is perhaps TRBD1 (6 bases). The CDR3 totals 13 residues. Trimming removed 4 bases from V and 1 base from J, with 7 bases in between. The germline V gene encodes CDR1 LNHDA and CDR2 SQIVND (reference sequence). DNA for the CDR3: TGTGCCAGTAGTAAACAGGGTAACTATGGCTACACCTTC. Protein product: CASSKQGNYGYTF.

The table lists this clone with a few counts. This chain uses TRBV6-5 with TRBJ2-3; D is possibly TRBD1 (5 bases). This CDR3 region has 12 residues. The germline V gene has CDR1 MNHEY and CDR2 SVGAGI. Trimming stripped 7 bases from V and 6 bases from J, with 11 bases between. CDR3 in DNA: TGTGCCAGCATCGACAGAAGGGATACGCAGTATTTT. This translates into CASIDRRDTQYF.

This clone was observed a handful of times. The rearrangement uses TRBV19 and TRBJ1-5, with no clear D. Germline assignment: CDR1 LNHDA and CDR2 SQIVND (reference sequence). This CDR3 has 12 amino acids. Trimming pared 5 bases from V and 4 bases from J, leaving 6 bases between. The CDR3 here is CASSWGNQPQHF. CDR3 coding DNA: TGTGCCAGTAGTTGGGGAAATCAGCCCCAGCATTTT.

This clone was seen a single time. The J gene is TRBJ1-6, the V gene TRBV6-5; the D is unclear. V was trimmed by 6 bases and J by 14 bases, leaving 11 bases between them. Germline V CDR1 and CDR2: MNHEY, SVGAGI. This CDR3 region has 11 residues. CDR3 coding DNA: TGTGCCAGCAGGACGGACGGGGCCCTCCACTTT. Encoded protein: CASRTDGALHF.

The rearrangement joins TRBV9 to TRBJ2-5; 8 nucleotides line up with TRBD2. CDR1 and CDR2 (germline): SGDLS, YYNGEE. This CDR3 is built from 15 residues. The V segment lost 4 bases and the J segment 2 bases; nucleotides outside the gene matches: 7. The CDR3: CASSRREGAQETQYF. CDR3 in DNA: TGTGCCAGCAGCAGACGGGAGGGAGCTCAAGAGACCCAGTACTTC.

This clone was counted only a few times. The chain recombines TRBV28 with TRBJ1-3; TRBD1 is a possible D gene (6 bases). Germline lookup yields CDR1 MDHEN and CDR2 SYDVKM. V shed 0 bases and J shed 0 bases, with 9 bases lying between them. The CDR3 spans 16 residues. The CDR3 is CASSLWSTGSGNTIYF. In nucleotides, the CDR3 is TGTGCCAGCAGTTTATGGTCGACAGGCTCTGGAAACACCATATATTTT.

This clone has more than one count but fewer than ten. The CDR3 sequence: CASSSAGRTRSGANVLTF. The CDR3 nucleotides are TGTGCCAGCAGCTCCGCGGGACGGACCCGCTCTGGGGCCAACGTCCTGACTTTC. V and J are TRBV7-9 and TRBJ2-6, with D perhaps TRBD2 (6 bases). The CDR3 contains 18 residues. Trimming took 4 bases from V and 0 from J, leaving 16 bases between them. Per the germline V gene, CDR1 is SEHNR and CDR2 is FQNEAQ (reference sequence). The full variable domain, its missing parts supplied by reference TRBV7-9 and TRBJ2-6, is DTGVSQNPRHKITKRGQNVTFRCDPISEHNRLYWYRQTLGQGPEFLTYFQNEAQLEKSRLLSDRFSAERPKGSFSTLEIQRTEQGDSAMYLCASSSAGRTRSGANVLTFGAGSRLTVL.

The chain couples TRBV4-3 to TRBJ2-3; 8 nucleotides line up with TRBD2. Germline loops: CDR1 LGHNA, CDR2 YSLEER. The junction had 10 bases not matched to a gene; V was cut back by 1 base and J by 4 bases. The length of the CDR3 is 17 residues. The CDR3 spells CASSQAVRRGVPDTQYF. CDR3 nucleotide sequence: TGCGCCAGCAGCCAAGCGGTGCGGCGGGGGGTGCCAGATACGCAGTATTTT.

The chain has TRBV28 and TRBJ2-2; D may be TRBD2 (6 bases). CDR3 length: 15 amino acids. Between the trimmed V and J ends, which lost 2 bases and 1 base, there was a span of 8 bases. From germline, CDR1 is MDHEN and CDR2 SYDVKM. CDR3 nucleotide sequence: TGTGCCAGCAGTTTACTGCGGGGGAACACCGGGGAGCTGTTTTTT. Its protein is CASSLLRGNTGELFF.

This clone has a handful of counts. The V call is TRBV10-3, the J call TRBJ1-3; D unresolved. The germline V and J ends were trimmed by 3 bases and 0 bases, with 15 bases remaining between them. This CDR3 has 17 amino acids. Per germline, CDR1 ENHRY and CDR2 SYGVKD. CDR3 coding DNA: TGTGCCATCAGTGACCTGGCAGCCACTTTCTCTGGAAACACCATATATTTT. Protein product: CAISDLAATFSGNTIYF.

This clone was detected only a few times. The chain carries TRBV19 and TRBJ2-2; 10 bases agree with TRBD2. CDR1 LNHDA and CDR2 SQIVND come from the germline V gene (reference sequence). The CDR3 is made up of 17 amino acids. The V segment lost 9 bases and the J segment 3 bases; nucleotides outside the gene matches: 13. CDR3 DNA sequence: TGTGCCAGCTCTCTCCCCCGGACTAGCGGTTACACCGGGGAGCTGTTTTTT. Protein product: CASSLPRTSGYTGELFF.

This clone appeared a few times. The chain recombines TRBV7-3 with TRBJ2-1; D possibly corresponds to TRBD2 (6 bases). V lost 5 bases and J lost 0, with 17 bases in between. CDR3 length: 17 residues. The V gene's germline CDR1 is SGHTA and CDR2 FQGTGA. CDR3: CASSQYSGLSSYNEQFF. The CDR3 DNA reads TGTGCCAGCAGCCAATATAGCGGCCTGAGCTCCTACAATGAGCAGTTCTTC.

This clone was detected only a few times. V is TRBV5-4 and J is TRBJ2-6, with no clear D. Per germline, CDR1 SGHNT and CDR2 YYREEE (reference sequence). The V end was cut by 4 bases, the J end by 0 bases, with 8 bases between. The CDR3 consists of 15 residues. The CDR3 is CASSPGSSGANVLTF. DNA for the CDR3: TGTGCCAGCAGCCCTGGAAGCTCTGGGGCCAACGTCCTGACTTTC. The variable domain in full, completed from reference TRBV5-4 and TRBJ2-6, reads ETGVTQSPTHLIKTRGQQVTLRCSSQSGHNTVSWYQQALGQGPQFIFQYYREEENGRGNFPPRFSGLQFPNYSSELNVNALELDDSALYLCASSPGSSGANVLTFGAGSRLTVL.

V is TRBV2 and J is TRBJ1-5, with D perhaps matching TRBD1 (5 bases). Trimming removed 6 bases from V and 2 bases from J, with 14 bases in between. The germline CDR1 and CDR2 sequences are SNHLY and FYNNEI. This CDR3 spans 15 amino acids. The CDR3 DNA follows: TGTGCCAGCAGCGGGCCGGGGACCGGCAATCAGCCCCAGCATTTT. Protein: CASSGPGTGNQPQHF.

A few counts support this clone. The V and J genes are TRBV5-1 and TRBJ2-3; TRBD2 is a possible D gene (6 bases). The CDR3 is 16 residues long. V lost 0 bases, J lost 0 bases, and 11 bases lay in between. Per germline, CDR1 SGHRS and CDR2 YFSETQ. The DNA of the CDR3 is TGCGCCAGCAGCTTGGGTAGCGGACCTAGCACAGATACGCAGTATTTT. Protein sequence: CASSLGSGPSTDTQYF.

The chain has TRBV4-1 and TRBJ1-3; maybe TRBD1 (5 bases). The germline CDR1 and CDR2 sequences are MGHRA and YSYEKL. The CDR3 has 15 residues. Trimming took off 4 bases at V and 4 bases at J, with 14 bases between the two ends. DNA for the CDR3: TGCGCCAGCAGCCCTATCGCAGGGATCGGAAACACCATATATTTT. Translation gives CASSPIAGIGNTIYF.

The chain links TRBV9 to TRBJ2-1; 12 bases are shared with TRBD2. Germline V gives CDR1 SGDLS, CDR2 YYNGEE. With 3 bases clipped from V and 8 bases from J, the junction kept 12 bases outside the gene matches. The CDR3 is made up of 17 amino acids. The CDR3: CASSARRLAGDWHEQFF. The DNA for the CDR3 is TGTGCCAGCAGCGCCCGGCGACTAGCGGGAGATTGGCATGAGCAGTTCTTC.

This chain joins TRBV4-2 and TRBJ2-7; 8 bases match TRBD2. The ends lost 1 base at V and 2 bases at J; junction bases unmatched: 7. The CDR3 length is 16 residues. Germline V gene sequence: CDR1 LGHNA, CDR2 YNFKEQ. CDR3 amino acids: CASSQGRREVPYEQYF. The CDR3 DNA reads TGTGCCAGCAGCCAAGGGCGGCGGGAGGTCCCCTACGAGCAGTACTTC.

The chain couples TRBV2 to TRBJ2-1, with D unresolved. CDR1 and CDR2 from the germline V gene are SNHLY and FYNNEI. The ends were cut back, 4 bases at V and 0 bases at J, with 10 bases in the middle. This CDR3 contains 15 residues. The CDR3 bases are TGTGCCAGCAGTGTTAGCCGCAACTCCTACAATGAGCAGTTCTTC. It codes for CASSVSRNSYNEQFF.

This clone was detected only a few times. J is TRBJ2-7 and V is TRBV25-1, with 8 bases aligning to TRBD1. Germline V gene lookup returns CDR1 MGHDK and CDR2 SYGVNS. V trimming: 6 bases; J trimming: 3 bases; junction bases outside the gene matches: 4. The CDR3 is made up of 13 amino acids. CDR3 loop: CASSPGQGYEQYF. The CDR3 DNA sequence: TGTGCCAGCAGCCCCGGACAGGGCTACGAGCAGTACTTC.

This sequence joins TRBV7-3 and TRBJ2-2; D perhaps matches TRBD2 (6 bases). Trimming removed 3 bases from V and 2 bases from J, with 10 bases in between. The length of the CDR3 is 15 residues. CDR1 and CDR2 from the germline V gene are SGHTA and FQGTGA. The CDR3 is CASSLGAGNTGELFF. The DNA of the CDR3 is TGTGCCAGCAGCTTGGGCGCGGGAAACACCGGGGAGCTGTTTTTT. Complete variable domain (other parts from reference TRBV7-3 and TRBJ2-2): GAGVSQTPSNKVTEKGKYVELRCDPISGHTALYWYRQSLGQGPEFLIYFQGTGAADDSGLPNDRFFAVRPEGSVSTLKIQRTERGDSAVYLCASSLGAGNTGELFFGEGSRLTVL.